The 16 T cell receptor beta chains listed next were all sequenced from one sample in a study of blood T cell repertoires in COVID-19. Here immunoSEQ multiplex PCR was the method, and the copy in TCRdb shows in-frame clones only, minus some. The sample records 60,000 to 85,000 clones, about 86% being singletons. The specimen sequenced was peripheral blood. Receptors originate from a human donor in a cohort sampled during active COVID-19.

In its sample, this clone was seen once. The rearrangement links TRBV3-1 (or the pseudogene TRBV3-2) to TRBJ1-2, with TRBD1 matching over 11 bases. The CDR3 contains 17 residues. Germline loops: CDR1 LGHDT, CDR2 YNNKEL (reference sequence). V lost 0 bases and J lost 2; bases outside the gene matches: 5. In DNA, the CDR3 is TGTGCCAGCAGCCAAGAATTCGGGACAGGGGGGAACTATGGCTACACCTTC. Translated, it gives CASSQEFGTGGNYGYTF.

DNA for the CDR3: TGTGCCTGGAGTCACGGGACATCCAATGGCTACACCTTC. Translating it yields CAWSHGTSNGYTF. J is TRBJ1-2 and V is TRBV30, with D possibly TRBD1 on 6 matching bases. V dropped 2 bases and J dropped 6 bases, with 13 bases sitting between them. Germline CDR1 GTSNPN, CDR2 SVGIG (reference sequence). The CDR3 loop spans 13 amino acids.

The chain recombines TRBV27 with TRBJ1-6; maybe TRBD1 (6 bases). CDR3 length: 15 residues. The germline gives CDR1 MNHEY, CDR2 SMNVEV (reference sequence). V lost 5 bases and J lost 5, with 13 bases in between. This chain's CDR3 is CASSPDRLNNSPLHF. The CDR3 DNA reads TGTGCCAGCAGTCCCGACAGGCTAAATAATTCACCCCTCCACTTT.

The rearrangement links TRBV6-5 to TRBJ2-5; TRBD1 matches at 8 bases. The CDR3 has 14 residues. V lost 0 bases and J lost 5; bases outside the gene matches: 2. CDR1 is MNHEY and CDR2 is SVGAGI in the germline V gene. CDR3 residues: CASSYSPGGETQYF. The CDR3 DNA sequence: TGTGCCAGCAGTTACTCGCCAGGGGGCGAGACCCAGTACTTC.

The chain has TRBV5-1 and TRBJ2-5, with D possibly TRBD1 on 6 matching bases. The CDR3 runs to 14 residues. V was pared by 2 bases and J by 1 base, with 9 bases between. Germline V lookup: CDR1 SGHRS, CDR2 YFSETQ. The CDR3 is CASSFGQLQETQYF. In DNA form, the CDR3 reads TGCGCCAGCAGCTTCGGACAGCTCCAAGAGACCCAGTACTTC.

This clone was seen once. The chain joins TRBV4-1 to TRBJ2-3, with 8 nucleotides matching TRBD1. CDR3 length: 15 amino acids. Germline CDR1 MGHRA, CDR2 YSYEKL. The trim removed 4 bases at V and 7 bases at J, leaving 10 bases unmatched. CDR3 protein: CASSRGQGPKNTQYF. The CDR3 DNA sequence: TGCGCCAGCAGCCGAGGACAGGGACCTAAGAATACGCAGTATTTT.

This chain connects TRBV10-1 to TRBJ2-1; D is possibly TRBD2 (6 bases). The CDR3 length is 13 residues. The V gene lost 6 bases and the J gene lost 8 bases, with 14 bases spanning the gap. In germline, CDR1 is WNHNN, CDR2 SYGVQD (reference sequence). The CDR3 sequence is CASSRRLVDEQFF. Written as DNA, the CDR3 is TGCGCCAGCAGCCGGAGACTAGTCGATGAGCAGTTCTTC.

The chain couples TRBV9 to TRBJ1-6; D uncertain. Trimming removed 0 bases from V and 10 bases from J, with 11 bases in between. This CDR3 spans 14 amino acids. Germline V gives CDR1 SGDLS, CDR2 YYNGEE. The CDR3 spells CASSVEAGSSPLHF. CDR3 nucleotide sequence: TGTGCCAGCAGCGTAGAGGCAGGTTCATCACCCCTCCACTTT. Supplemented by reference TRBV9 and TRBJ1-6, the full variable domain reads DSGVTQTPKHLITATGQRVTLRCSPRSGDLSVYWYQQSLDQGLQFLIQYYNGEERAKGNILERFSAQQFPDLHSELNLSSLELGDSALYFCASSVEAGSSPLHFGNGTRLTVT.

The CDR3 coding sequence is TGTGCCAGCAGCCCCACAGGGGGCGTCCTCCACGAGCAGTACTTC. Its translation is CASSPTGGVLHEQYF. V and J are TRBV28 and TRBJ2-7; 9 positions agree with TRBD1. The V segment lost 6 bases and the J segment 5 bases; nucleotides outside the gene matches: 11. From germline, CDR1 is MDHEN and CDR2 SYDVKM. The CDR3 consists of 15 residues.

The gene calls are TRBV3-1 (or the pseudogene TRBV3-2) and TRBJ1-2, with unresolved D. CDR3 length equals 12 residues. CDR1 and CDR2 from the germline V gene are LGHDT and YNNKEL (reference sequence). V gave up 1 base and J gave up 13 bases, with 13 bases separating them. The CDR3 reads CASSQARQSSTF. The DNA for the CDR3 is TGTGCCAGCAGCCAAGCTAGGCAGTCGAGCACCTTC.

This chain joins TRBV10-3 and TRBJ2-7, with 8 bases identical to TRBD1. Germline V gene sequence: CDR1 ENHRY, CDR2 SYGVKD. J was trimmed by 8 bases and V by 2 bases; bases with no gene match: 11. This CDR3 has 15 amino acids. CDR3 sequence reads: CAISEDRTGFIQQYF. CDR3 sequence (DNA): TGTGCCATCAGTGAGGATAGGACAGGGTTTATACAGCAGTACTTC.

This rearrangement joins TRBV5-4 to TRBJ1-3; TRBD1 matches 9 bases. Looked up from germline, CDR1 is SGHNT and CDR2 is YYREEE (reference sequence). This CDR3 is built from 17 residues. The V gene end was trimmed by 10 bases and the J gene end by 0 bases; junction bases not matched to a gene: 14. In DNA, the CDR3 is TGTGCCGTCAGTGCGGGGACAGGGACCATCTCTGGAAACACCATATATTTT. It codes for CAVSAGTGTISGNTIYF.

The chain employs TRBV3-1 (or the pseudogene TRBV3-2) and TRBJ2-5, with 7 bases that match TRBD2. The CDR3 covers 16 residues. Germline CDR1 reads LGHDT; CDR2 reads YNNKEL (reference sequence). With V trimmed by 4 bases and J by 5 bases, 13 bases remained unmatched. The CDR3 nucleotides read TGTGCCAGCAGCCCACCTTCGGTCGGGGACTACGAGACCCAGTACTTC. It translates to CASSPPSVGDYETQYF.

The DNA of the CDR3 is TGTGCCAGCAGTCCATATATTAGTACTGAAGCTTTCTTT. This gives the protein CASSPYISTEAFF. The chain uses TRBV6-5 and TRBJ1-1, with D unresolved. Trimming removed 5 bases from V and 5 bases from J, with 12 bases in between. Looked up from germline, CDR1 is MNHEY and CDR2 is SVGAGI. The CDR3 totals 13 residues.

The chain recombines TRBV21-1 with TRBJ1-2; the D call of TRBD1 is as the table states it, not checked on the DNA. TRBV21-1 is an annotated pseudogene. The CDR3 totals 20 residues. CDR3 residues: CASSTTGGNRDSNSENGYTF. The CDR3 DNA sequence: TGTGCCAGCAGCACTACTGGGGGAAACCGGGACAGCAACTCGGAGAATGGCTACACCTTC.

V is TRBV19 and J is TRBJ2-7; 8 bases agree with TRBD1. CDR3 length: 16 residues. Germline CDR1 is LNHDA and CDR2 is SQIVND (reference sequence). The junction had 11 bases not matched to a gene; V was cut back by 3 bases and J by 4 bases. The CDR3 reads CASSMLETGERYEQYF. The CDR3 DNA sequence: TGTGCCAGTAGTATGTTGGAGACAGGGGAAAGATACGAGCAGTACTTC.